This section outlines one T cell receptor (beta chain) sequence together with its context. Antigen: not known. These data are taken from a study of cytomegalovirus exposure and HLA in healthy donors. Findings and caveats of the study: Reportedly, cytomegalovirus status was diagnosed with high sensitivity and specificity.

Amplification used 60 Vbeta primers and 13 Jbeta primers. TCRdb's copy holds only in-frame clones and misses some; the assay was immunoSEQ multiplex PCR. The table includes 120,000 or so clones, about 74% detected once. Trimming pared 4 bases from V and 3 bases from J, leaving 12 bases between. This CDR3 region has 14 residues. Germline CDR1 is SGHRS and CDR2 is YFSETQ. Sequencing used PBMCs. The chain combines TRBV5-1 with TRBJ2-3; possibly TRBD2 for D (5 bases). The clonotype originates from a woman aged 50 to 60 in good health and CMV-seropositive. CDR3 sequence reads: CASSPGLETDTQYF. In DNA form, the CDR3 reads TGCGCCAGCAGCCCGGGGTTGGAGACAGATACGCAGTATTTT.